Presented here are 23 T cell receptor beta chains from one specimen sequenced in a study of blood T cell repertoires in COVID-19. This table comes from immunoSEQ multiplex PCR, and its TCRdb copy is limited to in-frame clones, with some not included. This table holds 48,000 or so clones, more than 70% found once. Sequenced: peripheral blood. Every receptor here comes from a woman aged 60 to 75 with acute or convalescent COVID-19.

This clone was detected once. The V call is TRBV5-6, the J call TRBJ2-7; D perhaps matches TRBD1 (6 bases). Germline V gene lookup returns CDR1 SGHDT and CDR2 YYEEEE. This CDR3 is 13 amino acids long. Trimming left V 1 base short and J 5 bases short, with 10 bases between. CDR3 DNA: TGTGCCAGCAGCTTGACAGGGACCCACGAGCAGTACTTC. Protein sequence: CASSLTGTHEQYF.

The CDR3 protein is CASSHPTGEERNIQYF. CDR3 in DNA: TGTGCCAGCAGCCATCCTACAGGGGAAGAGAGAAACATTCAGTACTTC. V usage is TRBV3-1 (or the pseudogene TRBV3-2) and J usage is TRBJ2-4; TRBD1 aligns across 7 bases. The germline V gene encodes CDR1 LGHDT and CDR2 YNNKEL (reference sequence). There are 16 residues in the CDR3. Trimming cost V 3 bases and J 6 bases; bases outside gene matches: 11.

The CDR3 loop is CASSVGSLGTGGYEQFF. The CDR3 DNA is TGTGCCAGCAGCGTAGGTTCATTGGGGACAGGGGGCTATGAGCAGTTCTTC. This rearrangement joins TRBV9 to TRBJ2-1; the match to TRBD1 covers 12 bases. Trimming cost V 0 bases and J 8 bases; bases outside gene matches: 9. Germline V gene sequence: CDR1 SGDLS, CDR2 YYNGEE. The length of the CDR3 is 17 residues. The entire variable domain, with the rest obtained from reference TRBV9 and TRBJ2-1, is as follows: DSGVTQTPKHLITATGQRVTLRCSPRSGDLSVYWYQQSLDQGLQFLIQYYNGEERAKGNILERFSAQQFPDLHSELNLSSLELGDSALYFCASSVGSLGTGGYEQFFGPGTRLTVL.

V is TRBV6-5 and J is TRBJ2-3; 14 bases fit TRBD2. The germline CDR1 and CDR2 sequences are MNHEY and SVGAGI. V shed 7 bases, J shed 8 bases, and the junction held 8 bases outside the gene matches. The CDR3 has 15 amino acids. The DNA for the CDR3 is TGTGCCAGCACGTCGGGACTAGCGGGAGTGGGTACGCAGTATTTT. The encoded protein is CASTSGLAGVGTQYF.

The rearrangement links TRBV11-2 to TRBJ1-2; 10 bases agree with TRBD1. Germline values: CDR1 SGHAT, CDR2 FQNNGV. The CDR3 contains 14 residues. Trimming at V came to 5 bases and at J to 7 bases, leaving 7 bases not matched to a gene. CDR3 residues: CASSVRDRGFGYTF. CDR3 in DNA: TGTGCCAGCAGCGTCCGGGACAGGGGTTTTGGCTACACCTTC.

This sequence joins TRBV7-9 and TRBJ1-6, with 7 nucleotides matching TRBD1. Losses at the gene ends were 5 bases for V and 5 bases for J; bases not matched to a gene: 3. CDR3 length equals 14 residues. The V gene's germline CDR1 is SEHNR and CDR2 FQNEAQ (reference sequence). The CDR3 sequence: CASSRQGHNSPLHF. CDR3 DNA sequence: TGTGCCAGCAGCCGACAGGGCCATAATTCACCCCTCCACTTT. The full variable domain, completed using reference TRBV7-9 and TRBJ1-6, is DTGVSQNPRHKITKRGQNVTFRCDPISEHNRLYWYRQTLGQGPEFLTYFQNEAQLEKSRLLSDRFSAERPKGSFSTLEIQRTEQGDSAMYLCASSRQGHNSPLHFGNGTRLTVT.

The rearrangement uses TRBV23-1 and TRBJ2-1; TRBD1 aligns across 9 bases. TRBV23-1 is identified as an open reading frame with a role that is uncertain. With 0 bases clipped from V and 2 bases from J, the junction kept 5 bases outside the gene matches. CDR3 length equals 17 residues. In DNA, the CDR3 is TGCGCCAGCAGTCAATCTCCGGACAGGGGAACCTACAATGAGCAGTTCTTC. Encoded protein: CASSQSPDRGTYNEQFF.

The rearrangement joins TRBV15 to TRBJ1-5; D is ambiguous. In germline, CDR1 is LNHNV, CDR2 YYDKDF (reference sequence). With 7 bases removed from V and 0 bases from J, the gap between germline ends came to 16 bases. The CDR3 totals 16 residues. CDR3 bases: TGTGCCACCACGCGAACGGACGGACTTAGCAATCAGCCCCAGCATTTT. It yields the protein CATTRTDGLSNQPQHF. The full variable domain, in which reference TRBV15 and TRBJ1-5 provide the parts outside the CDR3, is DAMVIQNPRYQVTQFGKPVTLSCSQTLNHNVMYWYQQKSSQAPKLLFHYYDKDFNNEADTPDNFQSRRPNTSFCFLDIRSPGLGDTAMYLCATTRTDGLSNQPQHFGDGTRLSIL.

This rearrangement joins TRBV27 to TRBJ1-4; a possible D gene is TRBD1 (5 bases). Germline assignment: CDR1 MNHEY and CDR2 SMNVEV (reference sequence). The CDR3 spans 14 residues. V lost 5 bases and J lost 7, with 14 bases in between. CDR3 sequence reads: CASSAWTSSEKLFF. The CDR3 DNA reads TGTGCCAGCAGTGCATGGACATCTTCTGAAAAACTGTTTTTT. Supplemented by reference TRBV27 and TRBJ1-4, the full variable domain reads EAQVTQNPRYLITVTGKKLTVTCSQNMNHEYMSWYRQDPGLGLRQIYYSMNVEVTDKGDVPEGYKVSRKEKRNFPLILESPSPNQTSLYFCASSAWTSSEKLFFGSGTQLSVL.

This chain uses TRBV11-2 with TRBJ1-4, with TRBD1 as a possible D gene (6 bases). Germline CDR1 is SGHAT and CDR2 is FQNNGV. The CDR3 loop spans 17 amino acids. V lost 1 base to trimming and J lost 7 bases, with 19 bases between them. CDR3 nucleotides: TGTGCCAGCAGCTTAGTAGGTCAAACAGGGAGAGCTGAAAAACTGTTTTTT. The encoded protein is CASSLVGQTGRAEKLFF.

The chain recombines TRBV3-1 (or the pseudogene TRBV3-2) with TRBJ1-2; TRBD1 might be the D (6 bases). The CDR3 runs to 15 residues. Looked up from germline, CDR1 is LGHDT and CDR2 is YNNKEL (reference sequence). Trimming took 5 bases from V and 4 from J, leaving 17 bases between them. The DNA for the CDR3 is TGTGCCAGCAGCGGTGGGACATCTGGTACCTATGGCTACACCTTC. As protein: CASSGGTSGTYGYTF.

The chain links TRBV6-5 to TRBJ2-7, with 9 bases identical to TRBD2. CDR3 length: 14 residues. From germline, CDR1 is MNHEY and CDR2 SVGAGI. V was clipped by 7 bases and J by 5 bases; unmatched bases: 9. CDR3 nucleotides: TGTGCCAGCACCAGGACTAGCGTGTCCGACGAGCAGTACTTC. Encoded protein: CASTRTSVSDEQYF.

The chain joins TRBV18 to TRBJ2-5; 10 nucleotides match TRBD2. Germline V gene lookup returns CDR1 KGHSH and CDR2 LQKENI. There are 15 residues in the CDR3. V dropped 2 bases and J dropped 2; count of bases not matched to a gene: 2. CDR3 sequence (DNA): TGTGCCAGCTCACCATCGGGACTAGCGCAAGAGACCCAGTACTTC. Amino acids: CASSPSGLAQETQYF.

This chain links TRBV5-5 with TRBJ2-7; no firm D call. Germline CDR1 reads SGHKS; CDR2 reads YYEKEE (reference sequence). Trimming cost V 1 base and J 1 base, with 3 bases left between them. This CDR3 region has 12 residues. CDR3 DNA sequence: TGTGCCAGCAGCTTGTCATCCTACGAGCAGTACTTC. Translation: CASSLSSYEQYF.

The chain couples TRBV25-1 to TRBJ1-2; possibly TRBD1 for D (6 bases). V was trimmed by 3 bases and J by 2 bases, leaving 7 bases between them. Germline CDR1 MGHDK, CDR2 SYGVNS. CDR3 length equals 13 residues. CDR3 protein: CASSEDSNYGYTF. As DNA, the CDR3 is TGTGCCAGCAGTGAGGACAGCAACTATGGCTACACCTTC.

The chain carries TRBV27 and TRBJ1-1; 11 bases are shared with TRBD1. The CDR3 runs 15 residues. V gave up 7 bases and J gave up 7 bases; unmatched junction bases: 11. CDR1 and CDR2 (germline): MNHEY, SMNVEV (reference sequence). DNA of the CDR3: TGTGCCAGCATCAACGGGGGACAGGGGGTAGGTGAAGCTTTCTTT. This encodes CASINGGQGVGEAFF.

This rearrangement joins TRBV3-1 (or the pseudogene TRBV3-2) to TRBJ2-2; possibly TRBD1 for D (5 bases). The CDR3 runs to 14 residues. The V and J ends lost 4 bases and 4 bases respectively, with 10 bases between them. Germline assignment: CDR1 LGHDT and CDR2 YNNKEL (reference sequence). CDR3: CASSRQLSTGELFF. The CDR3 DNA reads TGTGCCAGCAGCCGACAGCTTAGCACCGGGGAGCTGTTTTTT.

The chain couples TRBV3-1 (or the pseudogene TRBV3-2) to TRBJ2-7; 11 bases are shared with TRBD1. Trimming cost V 4 bases and J 0 bases; bases outside gene matches: 2. Germline CDR1 reads LGHDT; CDR2 reads YNNKEL (reference sequence). This CDR3 is 15 amino acids long. CDR3 in amino acids: CASSPGQGVSYEQYF. As DNA, the CDR3 is TGTGCCAGCAGCCCGGGACAGGGGGTCTCCTACGAGCAGTACTTC.

The J gene is TRBJ2-7, the V gene TRBV11-2; D is uncertain. Trimming pared 5 bases from V and 0 bases from J, leaving 14 bases between. The CDR3 extends over 15 amino acids. Germline V gene data show CDR1 as SGHAT and CDR2 as FQNNGV. The DNA for the CDR3 is TGTGCCAGCAGCGCCCGGAGCCTAAGCTCCTACGAGCAGTACTTC. It encodes CASSARSLSSYEQYF. Together with reference TRBV11-2 and TRBJ2-7, the CDR3 gives the full variable domain: EAGVAQSPRYKIIEKRQSVAFWCNPISGHATLYWYQQILGQGPKLLIQFQNNGVVDDSQLPKDRFSAERLKGVDSTLKIQPAKLEDSAVYLCASSARSLSSYEQYFGPGTRLTVT.

This chain links TRBV6-6 with TRBJ1-6, with a possible D match to TRBD1 (5 bases). This CDR3 is 14 amino acids long. The germline V and J ends were trimmed by 5 bases and 12 bases, with 17 bases remaining between them. Germline lookup yields CDR1 MNHNY and CDR2 SVGAGI (reference sequence). DNA of the CDR3: TGTGCCAGCAGTCCCTGGGCCTCCAGGGAACCCCTCCACTTT. As protein: CASSPWASREPLHF.

The rearrangement joins TRBV21-1 to TRBJ1-1. TRBV21-1 is listed as a pseudogene. The CDR3 consists of 15 residues. The CDR3, as DNA: TGTGCCAGCAGCAAAGACGGGGCGCGGGGCACTGAAGCTTTCTTT. Amino acid sequence: CASSKDGARGTEAFF.

The chain employs TRBV5-5 and TRBJ2-7; TRBD2 is a possible D gene (6 bases). Trimming pared 0 bases from V and 3 bases from J, leaving 13 bases between. This CDR3 is 15 amino acids long. The germline CDR1 and CDR2 sequences are SGHKS and YYEKEE (reference sequence). This CDR3 is CASSLVGGVSYEQYF. The DNA for the CDR3 is TGTGCCAGCAGCTTGGTAGGAGGGGTGAGCTACGAGCAGTACTTC.

The chain combines TRBV6-5 with TRBJ2-5, with a possible D match to TRBD2 (5 bases). The germline V gene encodes CDR1 MNHEY and CDR2 SVGAGI. V shed 8 bases and J shed 0 bases, with 10 bases lying between them. There are 13 residues in the CDR3. The DNA for the CDR3 is TGTGCCAGCTTGCGGAGGTACCAAGAGACCCAGTACTTC. This encodes CASLRRYQETQYF.